This TCR beta chain was recorded in a study of human T cells and chemical hapten exposure. About the study: Alopecia areata, totalis or universalis affected patients, mainly female.

Study-wide results and caveats: With regard to DPC sensitization, TCRs above 1 in 1000 frequency did not change.

Trimming at V came to 9 bases and at J to 3 bases, leaving 2 bases not matched to a gene. The CDR3 spans 13 residues. CDR1 is SGHTA and CDR2 is FQGNSA in the germline V gene. TCRdb itself ran the RACE reads through MiXCR, one entry per CDR3 protein. The data show tens of thousands of distinct CDR3 sequences, with approximately 11% seen just once and under 2.5% held by the top ten. On this clonotype: Its target is unknown.

Regarding time point: patch test 2, 6 weeks after DPC sensitization. Treatment: therapeutic diphenylcyclopropenone sensitization with weekly scalp DPC. Alopecia patients, 18 to 70 years old and DPC-suitable, served as donors. This TCR was sampled from a man between 40 and 49 years old with alopecia areata. Some clones in this sample may be carry-over from other donors' samples. The input for sequencing was whole blood, taken in connection with sensitization to the hapten diphenylcyclopropenone (DPC). The chain joins TRBV7-2 to TRBJ2-2; 9 bases match TRBD2. CDR3 amino acids: CASSGSHTGELFF. Written as DNA, the CDR3 is TGTGCCAGTAGCGGGAGTCACACCGGGGAGCTGTTTTTT. The entire variable domain, with the rest obtained from reference TRBV7-2 and TRBJ2-2, is as follows: GAGVSQSPSNKVTEKGKDVELRCDPISGHTALYWYRQSLGQGLEFLIYFQGNSAPDKSGLPSDRFSAERTGGSVSTLTIQRTQQEDSAVYLCASSGSHTGELFFGEGSRLTVL.